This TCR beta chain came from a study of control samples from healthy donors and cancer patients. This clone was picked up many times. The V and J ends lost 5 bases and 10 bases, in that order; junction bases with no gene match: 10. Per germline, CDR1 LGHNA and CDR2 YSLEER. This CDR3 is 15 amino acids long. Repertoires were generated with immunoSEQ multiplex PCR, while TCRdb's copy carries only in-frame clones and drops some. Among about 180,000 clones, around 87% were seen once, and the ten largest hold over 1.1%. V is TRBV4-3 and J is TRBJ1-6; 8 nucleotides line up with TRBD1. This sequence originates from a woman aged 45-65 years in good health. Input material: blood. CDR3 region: CASSLGDRSSSPLHF. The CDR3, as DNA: TGCGCCAGCAGCTTAGGGGACAGGAGCAGCTCACCCCTCCACTTT.